Presented here are 16 T cell receptor beta chains from one specimen sequenced in a study of patients and donors after allogeneic stem cell transplantation. One entry per CDR3 protein results from TCRdb running MiXCR on the RT-PCR reads. The sample records tens of thousands of distinct CDR3 sequences, approximately 5.2% being singletons. The specimen was blood, either unsorted or a sorted T cell fraction (not recorded which). These receptors all stem from a human donor who was either an allogeneic HSCT recipient or a stem cell or donor lymphocyte infusion donor (not recorded which). It is not recorded whose cells these are; they may come from a transplant donor.

This clonotype was counted between two and nine times. For the CDR3, the DNA is TGTGCCAGTTCCAGGGGTGGCCAAGAGACCCAGTACTTC. Its translation: CASSRGGQETQYF. The chain has TRBV7-3 and TRBJ2-5, with D possibly being TRBD1 (6 bases). The CDR3 loop spans 13 amino acids. The germline gives CDR1 SGHTA, CDR2 FQGTGA. Trimming stripped 9 bases from V and 1 base from J, with 12 bases between. The full variable domain, its missing parts supplied by reference TRBV7-3 and TRBJ2-5, is GAGVSQTPSNKVTEKGKYVELRCDPISGHTALYWYRQSLGQGPEFLIYFQGTGAADDSGLPNDRFFAVRPEGSVSTLKIQRTERGDSAVYLCASSRGGQETQYFGPGTRLLVL.

This clonotype appeared many times. The chain has TRBV7-9 and TRBJ2-2, with 7 bases matching TRBD1. Germline assignment: CDR1 SEHNR and CDR2 FQNEAQ (reference sequence). Unmatched junction bases numbered 9, after V lost 3 bases and J lost 5 bases. CDR3 size: 16 residues. In nucleotides, the CDR3 is TGTGCCAGCAGCTTCCCACGACAGGGAGAGACCGGGGAGCTGTTTTTT. This codes for CASSFPRQGETGELFF.

This clonotype has a handful of counts. The CDR3, as DNA: TGCAGTGCCCCTGCCTGGGACGGTCAAGAGACCCAGTACTTC. Encoded protein: CSAPAWDGQETQYF. The chain is built from TRBV20-1 and TRBJ2-5; D tentatively reads TRBD1 or TRBD2 (5 bases each). The length of the CDR3 is 14 residues. Looked up from germline, CDR1 is DFQATT and CDR2 is SNEGSKA (reference sequence). V was trimmed by 6 bases and J by 2 bases, leaving 16 bases between them.

This clonotype was found many times. The chain combines TRBV24-1 with TRBJ2-7; the D gene is possibly TRBD2 (6 bases). The CDR3 is 13 residues long. In germline, CDR1 is KGHDR, CDR2 SFDVKD. V lost 9 bases and J 2 bases, leaving 13 bases between the germline ends. The CDR3 region is CATAAGGAYEQYF. The CDR3 region has the DNA TGTGCCACCGCGGCAGGCGGGGCCTACGAGCAGTACTTC.

This clonotype appeared many times. This chain connects TRBV30 to TRBJ2-1; maybe TRBD1 (5 bases). CDR3 size: 14 residues. V dropped 8 bases and J dropped 0 bases, with 14 bases sitting between them. Germline CDR1 reads GTSNPN; CDR2 reads SVGIG (reference sequence). The CDR3 DNA reads TGTGCCGGATACAGGCAGAGCTCCTACAATGAGCAGTTCTTC. Encoded protein: CAGYRQSSYNEQFF.

This clonotype has ten or more counts. The rearrangement uses TRBV3-1 and TRBJ1-1, with D hard to call. The V and J ends lost 1 base and 0 bases respectively, with 6 bases between them. Germline V lookup: CDR1 LGHDT, CDR2 YNNKEL (reference sequence). The CDR3 extends over 14 amino acids. The CDR3 nucleotides are TGTGCCAGCAGCCAAGGACGGCTGAACACTGAAGCTTTCTTT. As protein: CASSQGRLNTEAFF.

In this sample, this clonotype turned up many times. V and J are TRBV6-2 or TRBV6-3 and TRBJ1-5, with D perhaps matching TRBD1 (6 bases). V was trimmed by 4 bases and J by 3 bases, leaving 10 bases between them. The CDR3 loop spans 14 amino acids. Germline assignment: CDR1 MNHEY and CDR2 SVGEGT. The CDR3 region is CASSSTGTNQPQHF. In DNA, the CDR3 is TGTGCCAGCAGTTCCACAGGGACCAATCAGCCCCAGCATTTT.

V is TRBV14 and J is TRBJ2-5; TRBD1 matches at 9 bases. This CDR3 has 16 amino acids. Losses at the gene ends were 4 bases for V and 4 bases for J; bases not matched to a gene: 10. CDR1 is SGHDN and CDR2 is FVKESK in the germline V gene. The CDR3 spells CASSRTGTGIGETQYF. CDR3 bases: TGTGCCAGCAGCCGCACCGGGACAGGGATTGGAGAGACCCAGTACTTC.

This clonotype has ten or more counts. The V call is TRBV18, the J call TRBJ1-1; D may be TRBD1 (6 bases). Germline assignment: CDR1 KGHSH and CDR2 LQKENI. The CDR3 is 16 residues long. V dropped 2 bases and J dropped 2 bases, with 15 bases sitting between them. The CDR3 sequence is CASSPGLGGQNTEAFF. Here the CDR3 DNA reads TGTGCCAGCTCACCAGGACTAGGGGGGCAAAACACTGAAGCTTTCTTT.

A word on this clonotype: A much larger clone lies a single base off, so this may be a read error. The CDR3 here is CASSVQVIDGELFF. The CDR3 nucleotides are TGCGCCAGCAGCGTACAGGTGATCGACGGGGAGCTGTTTTTT. V is TRBV5-1 and J is TRBJ2-2; D may be TRBD1 (5 bases). V shed 4 bases and J shed 7 bases, with 14 bases lying between them. Germline V lookup: CDR1 SGHRS, CDR2 YFSETQ. This CDR3 comprises 14 residues.

This clonotype showed up many times. This chain joins TRBV5-1 and TRBJ1-3, with TRBD1 identical over 7 bases. The CDR3 sequence is 18 residues long. The V and J ends lost 4 bases and 2 bases, in that order; junction bases with no gene match: 15. CDR1 is SGHRS and CDR2 is YFSETQ in the germline V gene. The CDR3 spells CASSAMLQGRSAGNTIYF. The CDR3 bases are TGCGCCAGCAGCGCAATGCTACAGGGGCGCAGCGCTGGAAACACCATATATTTT.

This clonotype occurred many times. The chain employs TRBV27 and TRBJ2-3; D gene ambiguous. CDR3 length: 15 amino acids. The ends were cut back, 5 bases at V and 2 bases at J, with 14 bases in the middle. CDR1 is MNHEY, CDR2 SMNVEV, per germline (reference sequence). The DNA of the CDR3 is TGTGCCAGCAGTCAGCAAATGCACCCCACAGATACGCAGTATTTT. Its translation is CASSQQMHPTDTQYF.

This clonotype was counted at least ten times. The gene calls are TRBV2 and TRBJ2-2; 12 nucleotides line up with TRBD2. The CDR3 contains 15 residues. Germline-derived CDR1 and CDR2 are SNHLY and FYNNEI. With 7 bases clipped from V and 4 bases from J, the junction kept 4 bases outside the gene matches. The CDR3 DNA reads as TGTGCCAGCACGGGGACTAGCGGGCCCACCGGGGAGCTGTTTTTT. Encoded protein: CASTGTSGPTGELFF.

Ten or more counts support this clonotype. This chain's CDR3 is CSASQTQDHNTQYF. The CDR3 nucleotides are TGCAGTGCTAGTCAGACCCAGGACCATAATACGCAGTATTTT. The V gene is TRBV20-1, the J gene TRBJ2-3; D uncertain. V was clipped by 3 bases and J by 7 bases, with 17 bases between them. The CDR3 sequence is 14 residues long. The germline gives CDR1 DFQATT, CDR2 SNEGSKA (reference sequence).

This clonotype appeared many times. The chain couples TRBV6-2 or TRBV6-3 to TRBJ2-3; TRBD2 matches at 8 bases. This CDR3 has 14 residues. After removal of 9 bases from V and 5 bases from J, the junction contained 10 bases not matched to a gene. Germline assignment: CDR1 MNHEY and CDR2 SVGEGT. The CDR3 sequence is CASTGLAGLDTQYF. CDR3 nucleotide sequence: TGTGCCAGTACTGGGCTAGCGGGTTTAGATACGCAGTATTTT.

The chain is built from TRBV2 and TRBJ1-1; D is ambiguous. V was pared by 8 bases and J by 1 base, with 11 bases between. The CDR3 covers 13 residues. The germline gives CDR1 SNHLY, CDR2 FYNNEI. CDR3 sequence reads: CASGKLRNTEAFF. The CDR3, as DNA: TGTGCCAGCGGGAAATTACGGAACACTGAAGCTTTCTTT. The full variable domain, with the rest looked up from reference TRBV2 and TRBJ1-1, is EPEVTQTPSHQVTQMGQEVILRCVPISNHLYFYWYRQILGQKVEFLVSFYNNEISEKSEIFDDQFSVERPDGSNFTLKIRSTKLEDSAMYFCASGKLRNTEAFFGQGTRLTVV.